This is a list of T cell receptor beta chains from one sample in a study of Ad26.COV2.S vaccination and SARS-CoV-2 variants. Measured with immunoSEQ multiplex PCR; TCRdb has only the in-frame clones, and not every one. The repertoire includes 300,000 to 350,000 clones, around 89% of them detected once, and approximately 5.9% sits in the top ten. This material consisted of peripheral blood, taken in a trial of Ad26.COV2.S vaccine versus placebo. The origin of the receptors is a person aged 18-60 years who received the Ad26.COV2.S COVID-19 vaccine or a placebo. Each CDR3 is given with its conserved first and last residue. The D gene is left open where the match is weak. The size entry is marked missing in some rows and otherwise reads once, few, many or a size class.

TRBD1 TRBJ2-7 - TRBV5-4 TGTGCCAGCAGCCCAGGACAGGGGGCCGCCTACGAGCAGTACTTC CASSPGQGAAYEQYF
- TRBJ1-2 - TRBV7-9 TGTGCCAGCAGCTTAGGGTGGTCGTCGGACAGCGATTATGGCTACACCTTC CASSLGWSSDSDYGYTF
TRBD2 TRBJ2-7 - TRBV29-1 TGCAGCGTTGAAGTAGCAGCGGGGGGCGGCGGGCAGTACTTC CSVEVAAGGGGQYF
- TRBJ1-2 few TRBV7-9 TGTGCCAGCAGCTTTGGGGGATCTAACTATGGCTACACCTTC CASSFGGSNYGYTF
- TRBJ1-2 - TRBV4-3 TGCGCCAGCAGCCAAGATTTCAGGGGTAACTATGGCTACACCTTC CASSQDFRGNYGYTF
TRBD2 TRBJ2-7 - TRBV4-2 TGTGCCAGCAGCCAAGATTTGGGACTAGGTCTTTACGAGCAGTACTTC CASSQDLGLGLYEQYF
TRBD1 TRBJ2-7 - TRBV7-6 TGTGCCAGCAGCTTATTAGTTGTGGGACAGCTCTACGAGCAGTACTTC CASSLLVVGQLYEQYF
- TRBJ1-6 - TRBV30 TGTGCCTGGAGGGAGGGTTTGAATTCACCCCTCCACTTT CAWREGLNSPLHF
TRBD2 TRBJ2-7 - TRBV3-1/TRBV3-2 TGTGCCAGCAGCTCGGGAGGCGGGTACGAGCAGTACTTC CASSSGGGYEQYF
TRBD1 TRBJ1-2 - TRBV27 TGTGCCAGCAGTTTCATAAATTCAGGGGGCGTTGGCTACACCTTC CASSFINSGGVGYTF
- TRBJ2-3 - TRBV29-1 TGCAGCGTTCGCTGGGGGTTGACAGATACGCAGTATTTT CSVRWGLTDTQYF
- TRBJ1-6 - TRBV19 TGTGCCAGCGGGGAGACAGGATTTTATAATTCACCCCTCCACTTT CASGETGFYNSPLHF
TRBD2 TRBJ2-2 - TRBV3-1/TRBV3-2 TGTGCCAGCAGCCGGGGCTTGGCTAGCGGGAACACCGGGGAGCTGTTTTTT CASSRGLASGNTGELFF
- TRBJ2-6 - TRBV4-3 TGCGCCAGCAGCCAGGCACCTGGGGCCAACGTCCTGACTTTC CASSQAPGANVLTF
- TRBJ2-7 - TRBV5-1 TGCGCCAGCAGCCATACTAGGGGGAGCTCCTACGAGCAGTACTTC CASSHTRGSSYEQYF
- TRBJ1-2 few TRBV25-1 TGTGCCAGCAGTATCAAAGGGACTGGAGGCTACACCTTC CASSIKGTGGYTF
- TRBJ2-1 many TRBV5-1 TGCGCCAGCCGATTCCTCCTCGAGGCCCGGGATGAGCAGTTCTTC CASRFLLEARDEQFF
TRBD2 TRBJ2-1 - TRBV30 TGTGCCTGGAGTGGACTAGCGGGCCGGAGGAATGAGCAGTTCTTC CAWSGLAGRRNEQFF
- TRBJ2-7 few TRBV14 TGTGCCAGCAGCCAGGGTGGGGAATCCCTACGCGTGGACTTC CASSQGGESLRVDF
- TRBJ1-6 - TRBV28 TGTGCCAGCAGGCCCCCCGACAGGAATTCACCCCTCCACTTT CASRPPDRNSPLHF
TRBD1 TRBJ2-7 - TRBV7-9 TGTGCCAGCAACGCGGGGACAGGGGGCGAGCAGTACTTC CASNAGTGGEQYF
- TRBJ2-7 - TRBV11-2 TGTGCCAGCAGGACAGTTTACGAGCAGTACTTC CASRTVYEQYF
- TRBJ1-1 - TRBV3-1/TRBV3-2 TGTGCCAGCAGGGTACGGGCTTTCTTT CASRVRAFF
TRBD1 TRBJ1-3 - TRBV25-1 TGTGCCAGCAGTGGTCAGGGGGCATTTGGCCGCGGAAACACCATATATTTT CASSGQGAFGRGNTIYF
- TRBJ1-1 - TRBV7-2 TGTGCCAGCAGCCCCCGAATGAACACTGAAGCTTTCTTT CASSPRMNTEAFF
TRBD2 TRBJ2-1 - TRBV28 TGTGCCAGCAGTTCCATCCCGGGACTAGTCTCTGATGAGCAGTTCTTC CASSSIPGLVSDEQFF
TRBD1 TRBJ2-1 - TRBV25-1 TGTGCCAGCAGAACCGGGACAGGGGTGAACAATGAGCAGTTCTTC CASRTGTGVNNEQFF
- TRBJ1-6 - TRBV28 TGTGCCAGCAGTTTATCAGGCAATGGGTCACCCCTCCACTTT CASSLSGNGSPLHF